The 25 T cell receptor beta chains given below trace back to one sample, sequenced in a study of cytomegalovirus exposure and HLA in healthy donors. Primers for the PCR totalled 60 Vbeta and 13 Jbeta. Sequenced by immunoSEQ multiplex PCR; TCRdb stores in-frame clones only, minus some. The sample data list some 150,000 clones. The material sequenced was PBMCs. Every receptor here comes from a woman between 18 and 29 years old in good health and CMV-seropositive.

CDR3 in amino acids: CASSELGRTGRNEQYF. For the CDR3, the DNA is TGTGCCAGCAGTGAACTAGGACGGACAGGCAGGAACGAGCAGTACTTC. The V call is TRBV6-1, the J call TRBJ2-7, with 7 bases aligning to TRBD1. CDR3 size: 16 residues. V lost 2 bases, J lost 5 bases, and 12 bases stayed unmatched. Germline V gene sequence: CDR1 MNHNS, CDR2 SASEGT.

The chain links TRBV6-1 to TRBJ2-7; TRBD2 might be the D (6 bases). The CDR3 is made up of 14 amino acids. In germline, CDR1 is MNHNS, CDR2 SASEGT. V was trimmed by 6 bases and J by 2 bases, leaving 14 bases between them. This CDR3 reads CASSPTTSPYEQYF. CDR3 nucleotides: TGTGCCAGCAGCCCTACGACTAGTCCCTACGAGCAGTACTTC.

The CDR3 bases are TGCGCCAGCAGCTTGGCCCAGGGGGCTTCTGAGCAGTACTTC. Its translation: CASSLAQGASEQYF. The chain is built from TRBV5-1 and TRBJ2-7; TRBD1 matches at 8 bases. The CDR3 spans 14 residues. Germline V gives CDR1 SGHRS, CDR2 YFSETQ. V gave up 0 bases and J gave up 7 bases; unmatched junction bases: 6.

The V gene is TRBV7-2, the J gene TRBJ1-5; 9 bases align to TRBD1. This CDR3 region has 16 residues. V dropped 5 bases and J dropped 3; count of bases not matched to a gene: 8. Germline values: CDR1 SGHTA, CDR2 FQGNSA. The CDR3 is CASSPTGTGTNQPQHF. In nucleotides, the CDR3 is TGTGCCAGCAGCCCCACCGGGACAGGGACCAATCAGCCCCAGCATTTT.

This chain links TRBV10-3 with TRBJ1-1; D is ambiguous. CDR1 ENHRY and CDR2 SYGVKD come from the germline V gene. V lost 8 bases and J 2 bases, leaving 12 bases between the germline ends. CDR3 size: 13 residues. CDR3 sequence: CAIATPPNTEAFF. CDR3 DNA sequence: TGTGCCATCGCCACTCCCCCCAACACTGAAGCTTTCTTT.

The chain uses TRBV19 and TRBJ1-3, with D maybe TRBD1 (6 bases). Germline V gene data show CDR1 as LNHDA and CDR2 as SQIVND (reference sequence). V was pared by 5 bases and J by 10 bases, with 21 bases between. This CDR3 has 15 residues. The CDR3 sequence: CASSSYRADGETIYF. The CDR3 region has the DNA TGTGCCAGTAGTTCGTACAGGGCAGACGGAGAAACCATATATTTT.

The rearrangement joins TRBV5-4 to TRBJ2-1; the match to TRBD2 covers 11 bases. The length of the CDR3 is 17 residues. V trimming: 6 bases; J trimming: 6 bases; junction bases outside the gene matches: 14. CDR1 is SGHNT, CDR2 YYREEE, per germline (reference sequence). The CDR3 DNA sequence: TGTGCCAGCACCTGGACTAGCGGGCCTGGGCATGGCAATGAGCAGTTCTTC. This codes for CASTWTSGPGHGNEQFF.

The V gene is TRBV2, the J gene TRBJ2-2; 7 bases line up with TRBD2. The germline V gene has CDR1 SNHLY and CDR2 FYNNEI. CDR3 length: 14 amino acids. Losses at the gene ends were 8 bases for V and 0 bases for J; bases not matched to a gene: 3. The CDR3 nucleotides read TGTGCCAGCTCAGGACTAGCGAACACCGGGGAGCTGTTTTTT. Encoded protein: CASSGLANTGELFF.

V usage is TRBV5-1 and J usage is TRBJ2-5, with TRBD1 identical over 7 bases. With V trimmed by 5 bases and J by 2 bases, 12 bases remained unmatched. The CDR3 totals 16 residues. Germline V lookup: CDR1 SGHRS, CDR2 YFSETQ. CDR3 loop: CASRMRGPTEQETQYF. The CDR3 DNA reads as TGCGCCAGCAGGATGAGGGGGCCGACCGAACAAGAGACCCAGTACTTC.

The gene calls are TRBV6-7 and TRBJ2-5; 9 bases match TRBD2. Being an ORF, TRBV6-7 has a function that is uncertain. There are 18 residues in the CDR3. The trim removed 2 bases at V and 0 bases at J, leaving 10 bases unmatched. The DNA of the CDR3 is TGTGCCAGCAGTTACATTTTTCGGCTAGCGGGGAACCAAGAGACCCAGTACTTC. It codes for CASSYIFRLAGNQETQYF.

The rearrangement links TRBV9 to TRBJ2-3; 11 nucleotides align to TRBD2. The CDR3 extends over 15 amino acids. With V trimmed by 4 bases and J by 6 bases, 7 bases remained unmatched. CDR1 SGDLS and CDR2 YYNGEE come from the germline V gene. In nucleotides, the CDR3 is TGTGCCAGCAGCATTATAGCGGGGGGGCTTGATACGCAGTATTTT. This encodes CASSIIAGGLDTQYF.

The CDR3 protein is CASSQVAHRSGYTF. The CDR3 DNA reads TGCGCCAGCAGCCAAGTCGCGCACAGGAGCGGCTACACCTTC. This chain connects TRBV4-3 to TRBJ1-2; possibly TRBD1 for D (5 bases). Germline CDR1 reads LGHNA; CDR2 reads YSLEER. The CDR3 is 14 residues long. V lost 1 base and J 8 bases, leaving 14 bases between the germline ends.

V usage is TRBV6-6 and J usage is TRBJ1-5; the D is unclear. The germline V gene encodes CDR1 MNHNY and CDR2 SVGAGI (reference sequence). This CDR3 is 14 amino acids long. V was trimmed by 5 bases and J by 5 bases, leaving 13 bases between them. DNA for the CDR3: TGTGCCAGCAGTCTCGGCAGGAACGATCAGCCCCAGCATTTT. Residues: CASSLGRNDQPQHF.

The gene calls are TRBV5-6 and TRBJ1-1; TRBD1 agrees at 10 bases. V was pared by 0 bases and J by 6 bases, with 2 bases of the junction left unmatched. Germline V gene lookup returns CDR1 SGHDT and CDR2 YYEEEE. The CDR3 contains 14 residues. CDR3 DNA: TGTGCCAGCAGCTTGGGACAGGGGGCCTCTGAAGCTTTCTTT. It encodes CASSLGQGASEAFF.

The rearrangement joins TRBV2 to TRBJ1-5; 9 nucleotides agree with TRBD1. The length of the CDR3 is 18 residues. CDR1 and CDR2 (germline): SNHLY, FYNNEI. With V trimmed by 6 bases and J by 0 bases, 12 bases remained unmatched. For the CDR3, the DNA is TGTGCCAGCAGCTCCGGGACAGGGCGGTCAATTAGCAATCAGCCCCAGCATTTT. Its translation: CASSSGTGRSISNQPQHF. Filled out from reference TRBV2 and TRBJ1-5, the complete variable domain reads EPEVTQTPSHQVTQMGQEVILRCVPISNHLYFYWYRQILGQKVEFLVSFYNNEISEKSEIFDDQFSVERPDGSNFTLKIRSTKLEDSAMYFCASSSGTGRSISNQPQHFGDGTRLSIL.

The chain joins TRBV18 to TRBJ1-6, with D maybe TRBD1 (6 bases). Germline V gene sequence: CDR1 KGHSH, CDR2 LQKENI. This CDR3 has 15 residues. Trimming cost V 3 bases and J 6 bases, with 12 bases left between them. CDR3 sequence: CASSPQQGSNSPLHF. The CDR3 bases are TGTGCCAGCTCACCGCAACAGGGTAGTAATTCACCCCTCCACTTT.

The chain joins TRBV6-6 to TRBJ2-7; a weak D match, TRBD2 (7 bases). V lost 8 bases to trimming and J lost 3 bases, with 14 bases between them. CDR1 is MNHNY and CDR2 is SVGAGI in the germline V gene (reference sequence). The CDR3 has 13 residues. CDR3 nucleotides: TGTGCCAGCTCCCTCGGGGGGCGCTACGAGCAGTACTTC. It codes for CASSLGGRYEQYF.

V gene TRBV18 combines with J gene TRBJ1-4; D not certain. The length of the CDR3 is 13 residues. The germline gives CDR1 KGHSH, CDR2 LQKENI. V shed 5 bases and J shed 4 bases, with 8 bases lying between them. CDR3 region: CASSGGLNEKLFF. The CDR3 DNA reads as TGTGCCAGCTCAGGAGGGCTTAATGAAAAACTGTTTTTT.

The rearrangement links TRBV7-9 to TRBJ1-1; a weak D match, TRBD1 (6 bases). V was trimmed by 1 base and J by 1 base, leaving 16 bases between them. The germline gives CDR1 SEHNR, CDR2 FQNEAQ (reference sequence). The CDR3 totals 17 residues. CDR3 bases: TGTGCCAGCAGCTTAGTCCCAGACAGGACCGGGAACACTGAAGCTTTCTTT. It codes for CASSLVPDRTGNTEAFF.

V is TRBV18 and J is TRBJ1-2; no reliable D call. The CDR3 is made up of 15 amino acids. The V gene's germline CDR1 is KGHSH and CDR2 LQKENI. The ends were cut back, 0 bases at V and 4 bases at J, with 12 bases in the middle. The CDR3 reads CASSPPGRKSYGYTF. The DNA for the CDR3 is TGTGCCAGCTCACCACCGGGCAGGAAGTCCTATGGCTACACCTTC. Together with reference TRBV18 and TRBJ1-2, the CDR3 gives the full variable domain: NAGVMQNPRHLVRRRGQEARLRCSPMKGHSHVYWYRQLPEEGLKFMVYLQKENIIDESGMPKERFSAEFPKEGPSILRIQQVVRGDSAAYFCASSPPGRKSYGYTFGSGTRLTVV.

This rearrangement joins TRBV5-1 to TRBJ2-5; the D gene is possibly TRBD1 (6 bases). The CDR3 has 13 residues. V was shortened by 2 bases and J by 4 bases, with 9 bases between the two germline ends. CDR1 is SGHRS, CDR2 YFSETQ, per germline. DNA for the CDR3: TGCGCCAGCAGCTTTACAGGGCCAGAGACCCAGTACTTC. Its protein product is CASSFTGPETQYF.

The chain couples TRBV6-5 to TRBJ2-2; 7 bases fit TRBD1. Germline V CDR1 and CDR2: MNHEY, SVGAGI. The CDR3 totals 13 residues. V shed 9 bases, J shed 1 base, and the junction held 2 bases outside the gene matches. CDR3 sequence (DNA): TGTGCCAGTCGGACAGGGAACACCGGGGAGCTGTTTTTT. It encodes CASRTGNTGELFF.

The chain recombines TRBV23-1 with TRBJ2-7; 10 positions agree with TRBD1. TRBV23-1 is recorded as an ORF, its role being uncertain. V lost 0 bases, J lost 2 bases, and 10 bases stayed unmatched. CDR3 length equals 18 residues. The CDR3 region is CASSQSTTGQGLAYEQYF. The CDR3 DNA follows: TGCGCCAGCAGTCAATCTACCACGGGACAGGGGCTAGCCTACGAGCAGTACTTC.

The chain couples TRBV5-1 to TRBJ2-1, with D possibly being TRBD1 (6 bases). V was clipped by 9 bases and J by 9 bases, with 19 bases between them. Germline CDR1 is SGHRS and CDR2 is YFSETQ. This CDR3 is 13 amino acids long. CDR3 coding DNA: TGCGCCACCCGGACAGCAATGACAGGTGAGCAGTTCTTC. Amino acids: CATRTAMTGEQFF.

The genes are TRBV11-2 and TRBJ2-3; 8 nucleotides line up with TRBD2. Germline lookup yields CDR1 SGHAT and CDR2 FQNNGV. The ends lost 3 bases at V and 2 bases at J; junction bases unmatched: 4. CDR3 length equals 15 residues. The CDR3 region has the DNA TGTGCCAGCAGCTTCAGCGGGGGCTTCACAGATACGCAGTATTTT. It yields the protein CASSFSGGFTDTQYF.